The present TCR beta chain was sequenced within a study of tumor-infiltrating lymphocytes in oesophageal squamous cell carcinoma. TCRdb re-derived calls from the PCR reads in MiXCR, one entry per CDR3 protein. Of over 15,000 distinct CDR3 sequences in the sample, about 50% were seen once. This clonotype was found many times. Trimming cost V 3 bases and J 2 bases, with 5 bases left between them. The CDR3 loop spans 12 amino acids. The germline V gene has CDR1 MDHEN and CDR2 SYDVKM. This TCR came from a female donor with esophageal squamous cell carcinoma. V and J are TRBV28 and TRBJ2-7; no firm D call. The sequenced sample was esophageal tumor tissue. CDR3 sequence: CASSFPTYEQYF. The DNA for the CDR3 is TGTGCCAGCAGTTTCCCGACCTACGAGCAGTACTTC.